This T cell receptor beta chain originates from a study of control samples from healthy donors and cancer patients. CDR3 length equals 14 residues. The V gene lost 5 bases and the J gene lost 8 bases, with 18 bases spanning the gap. Germline loops: CDR1 SGHTA, CDR2 FQGNSA. This table comes from immunoSEQ multiplex PCR, and its TCRdb copy is limited to in-frame clones, with some not included. Here the sample spans under 200,000 clones, roughly 94% being singletons. The TCR comes from a man in his sixties with colorectal cancer. The sample comprised PBMCs. The rearrangement joins TRBV7-2 to TRBJ1-1; a weak D match, TRBD1 (5 bases). DNA for the CDR3: TGTGCCAGCAGCCCTCGGCAGGGAGGGGAAGAAGCTTTCTTT. Translated: CASSPRQGGEEAFF.